This T cell receptor (beta chain) was obtained from a study of cytomegalovirus exposure and HLA in healthy donors (dated by TCRdb to the late 2010s). Regarding the study in general: An earlier analysis of roughly 610 of the donors reported 276 Gb of sequence data and around 100 million unique TCR beta sequences obtained from around 190 million T cells. Of the roughly 400 genotyped donors, 81% fell in the genetic ancestry cluster associated with self-reported Caucasian donors. The study was designed to test whether signatures of past pathogen exposure could be identified by cataloging public T cell receptors. An earlier analysis of 500 to 750 of the donors applied high-throughput TCR beta sequencing to assess whether each TCR beta V gene segment acted as functional or pseudogenic. Alongside the repertoire data, information on donor age, sex, ethnicity and CMV serostatus was compiled. Among roughly 370 genotyped donors of the cohort, an average of about 240,000 unique TCR beta nucleotide sequences were sequenced per donor, around a sixth of them non-productive. All discovery cohort repertoires had been generated on a single sequencing platform. Along with the roughly 700-subject first cohort, a separate validation cohort of over 90 different subjects was used. About 300 gigabases of sequencing data and 78 million or so unique TCR sequences were included in an early release covering 550 to 800 HLA-typed donors. HLA typing included class I and class II loci at four-digit resolution. The study combined high-throughput TCR immunosequencing, statistical association of individual TCRs with disease status, and machine learning to predict cytomegalovirus infection status. Five DR-DQ haplotypes were handled as single units for association and clustering because linkage in the cohort was strong. The T cell repertoires of 666 subjects were profiled by immunosequencing and related to cytomegalovirus serostatus. Rather than using new phenotypic data, the later analysis identified candidate immune exposures from TCR beta sequences and from how often those sequences occurred across donors. The number of typed donors differed by locus: roughly 629-640 for A, B, C, DRB1 and DQB1; roughly 510 for DQA1; over 600 for DPA1; and 400 to 480 for DPB1. A later genetic analysis took genome-wide SNP genotypes for about 65% of the 666 donors and used that subset as a discovery cohort. A later analysis re-analyzed previously published TCR beta repertoires from 666 donors and added high-resolution HLA genotyping to study TCR occurrence patterns. What the authors observed across the whole study: The classifier was reported to diagnose cytomegalovirus status with high specificity and sensitivity in both the original cohort and the validation cohort. When HLA alleles, especially DR and DQ, strongly co-occurred, attributing TCR associations to individual alleles was difficult. In a later genetic analysis, fewer N-insertions in productive TCRs were reported among donors in an Asian-associated ancestry cluster than the roughly 700-donor mean. The authors suggested that the approach could potentially be extended to other disease states and immunological phenotypes. Correlated functional status among segregating V segments might be attributable to linkage disequilibrium, but an unknown experimental factor could not be ruled out. Across donors, most TCR sequences were observed very rarely, whereas some public TCRs were present in many individuals. A further reported finding was that TCR beta sequences accurately predicted the HLA-A and HLA-B alleles for most subjects in the first cohort. In an earlier analysis of 587 of the donors, most TCR beta V segments were observed in productive rearrangements about 87% or about 30% of the time, broadly matching IMGT annotations. Because counts were too low, seventeen rarely observed V segments, including chromosome 9 orphons, were excluded from the earlier analysis of 587 of the donors. The cohort was sequenced for TCR beta chains only, and without alpha or paired-chain data the features that could be detected were limited. A later genetic analysis associated a missense DCLRE1C variant with V-gene and J-gene trimming of TCR beta chains, and an independent cohort replicated the association. A later analysis found that TCR association rates varied across HLA loci, with DRB1 alleles showing the most associated TCRs and HLA-C alleles the fewest. A cluster of highly shared sequence variants was judged likely to represent a technical artifact of the sequencing pipeline. In a later analysis, HLA-associated TCR beta chains showed more clonal expansion and lower generation probabilities than non-associated chains that were equally common. In vitro tests confirmed that three of the cytomegalovirus-associated TCR beta chains recognize cytomegalovirus antigens. According to a later analysis, most CMV-associated TCR beta chains appeared to be HLA-restricted, and the HLA associations seemed to be driven largely by CMV exposure. HLA typing was unavailable for some donors at each locus, so association tests used only the typed subset. Some IMGT-functional V segments, including TRBV6-2 and TRBV6-3, could not be distinguished by the 87-base-pair reads and were therefore excluded. The presence/absence analyses assumed that sequencing depth was roughly uniform across donors, and that assumption may not be true. The study listed approximately 150 TCR beta chains as associated with cytomegalovirus. Several of the top co-occurrence clusters appeared to be linked to parvovirus B19, influenza, CMV and Epstein-Barr virus, according to a later analysis. For the cohort, immune exposure information was limited to CMV serostatus. At a false discovery rate of 0.05, a later analysis linked 16,000 or so TCR beta sequences to specific HLA alleles.

About this clone itself: Its antigen is currently not known. Base qualities are not provided; no much larger clone lies one nucleotide away.

Trimming removed 5 bases from V and 5 bases from J; the gene matches leave 3 bases unexplained. The CDR3 goes from the cysteine to the phenylalanine over 13 residues. Here the CDR3 DNA is all that survives: 39 bases in frame from base 1. The germline V gene (reference sequence) specifies LNHDA as CDR1 and SQIVND as CDR2. Library preparation was by the immunoSEQ multiplex PCR assay. A mixture of 60 forward primers for TCR Vbeta segments and 13 reverse primers for TCR Jbeta segments was used in the multiplex PCR. Amplification of the CDR3 region of rearranged TCR beta genes was performed with a multiplex PCR assay on genomic DNA. On the Illumina HiSeq System, the amplified TCR beta libraries were sequenced as 87-base-pair reads. In the authors' own workflow: Across the 700 or so repertoires, a later analysis counted 80 million or so unique TCR beta chains, 9.5 million to 12 million of which were shared by at least two donors. Raw reads were error-corrected and collapsed into unique sequences by a nearest-neighbor algorithm in which closely related sequences were merged to remove PCR and sequencing errors. V, D and J gene segments were assigned by aligning CDR3 sequences to IMGT reference sequences. For a sequence to be retained, a match of at least six nucleotides to both a V gene segment and a J gene segment was required. A rearrangement counted as productive if the CDR3 had no stop codons and remained in frame with V and J, and every other rearrangement counted as non-productive. CDR3 was defined according to IMGT convention as the region running from the second conserved V-encoded cysteine to the conserved J-encoded phenylalanine. The earlier analysis of 587 of the donors excluded sequences that lacked an unambiguous match to a single V gene segment. In an earlier analysis of several hundred of the donors, V segments were called functional above 56.7% productive rearrangements and were called segregating when the between-donor standard deviation exceeded 5%. To diagnose cytomegalovirus status from the catalog of TCR beta chain sequences, a statistical classification framework was built. V and J gene assignment, in a later analysis, came from comparing TCR nucleotide sequences with IMGT/GENE-DB human TR gene sequences. In a later analysis, CDR3 sequences and most-parsimonious VDJ recombination scenarios were assigned using the TCRdist pipeline. In a later analysis, each TCR beta chain was defined by its CDR3 amino acid sequence together with its V-gene family, and reads without a unique V-gene family were excluded. To address suspected cross-contamination and a sequencing artifact, a later analysis removed 450 to 700 highly shared, low-generation-probability nucleotide sequences. In a later analysis, a clonal expansion index for each public chain was calculated from normalized within-repertoire ranks of inferred template counts. Generation probabilities in a later analysis came from a VDJ recombination model fitted to out-of-frame rearrangements, and those results were checked against IGoR. In a later analysis, TCR-TCR, TCR-HLA and TCR-CMV co-occurrence was scored with hypergeometric tests, and a repertoire-size bias correction was applied to TCR pairs. In a later analysis, false discovery rates were estimated by permuting HLA or CMV assignments 20 times. A later analysis grouped co-occurring TCRs with DBSCAN, adding TCRdist sequence similarity when clustering within HLA-allele-positive subsets. Repertoires with fewer than 30,000 or more than 120,000 public chains were left out of co-occurrence clustering, as were five repertoires with anomalous nucleotide sharing. Held by TCRdb, this immuneACCESS table contains in-frame sequences only and omits some clones. Under half of the omission traces to an unresolved V gene where checked; the cause of the rest is unknown. V, J and clone size reflect that table, while D and trimming were determined from the DNA. This sample gives about 120,000 clones in total; about four fifths of them show up just once. About 3.9% of the sample is in the top ten clones.

The cohort was made up of under 800 healthy bone marrow donors. At the time of sampling, every cohort member was nominally healthy, though immune exposures that went unrecorded were likely present. The donor was CMV seronegative and was included in the group of about 350 seronegative cohort members. A peripheral blood sample was collected from each donor, and TCR beta sequencing was performed on peripheral blood mononuclear cells. Genomic DNA extraction from the blood cell samples was performed with the Qiagen DNeasy Blood Extraction Kit. This clonotype was sampled from a woman between 25 and 40 years old in good health and CMV-seronegative. The V and J genes are TRBV19 and TRBJ1-5, with 7 bases aligning to TRBD1. The sample was PBMCs. The CDR3 corresponds to CASSPQGDQPQHF. DNA sequence: TGTGCCAGTAGTCCTCAGGGGGATCAGCCCCAGCATTTT.